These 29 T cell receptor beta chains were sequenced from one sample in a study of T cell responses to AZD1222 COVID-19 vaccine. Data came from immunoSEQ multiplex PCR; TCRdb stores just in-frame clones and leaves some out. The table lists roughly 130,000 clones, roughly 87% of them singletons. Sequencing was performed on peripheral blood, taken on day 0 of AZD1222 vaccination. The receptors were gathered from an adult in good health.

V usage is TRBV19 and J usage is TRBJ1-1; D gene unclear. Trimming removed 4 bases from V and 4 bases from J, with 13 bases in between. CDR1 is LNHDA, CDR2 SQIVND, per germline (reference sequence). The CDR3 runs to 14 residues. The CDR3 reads CASSTAPEGTEAFF. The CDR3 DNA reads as TGTGCCAGTAGTACCGCCCCGGAAGGCACTGAAGCTTTCTTT.

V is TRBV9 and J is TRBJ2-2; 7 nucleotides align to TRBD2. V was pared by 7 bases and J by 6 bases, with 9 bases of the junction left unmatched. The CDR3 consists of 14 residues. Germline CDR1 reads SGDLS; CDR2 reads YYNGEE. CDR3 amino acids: CASEAQRGAGELFF. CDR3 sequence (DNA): TGTGCCAGCGAGGCGCAGCGGGGAGCCGGGGAGCTGTTTTTT.

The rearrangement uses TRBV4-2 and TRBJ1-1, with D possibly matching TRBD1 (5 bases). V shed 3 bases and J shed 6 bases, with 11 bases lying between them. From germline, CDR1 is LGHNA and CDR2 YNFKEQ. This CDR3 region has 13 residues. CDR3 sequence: CASSQGTGAEAFF. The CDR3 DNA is TGTGCCAGCAGCCAGGGGACCGGGGCTGAAGCTTTCTTT.

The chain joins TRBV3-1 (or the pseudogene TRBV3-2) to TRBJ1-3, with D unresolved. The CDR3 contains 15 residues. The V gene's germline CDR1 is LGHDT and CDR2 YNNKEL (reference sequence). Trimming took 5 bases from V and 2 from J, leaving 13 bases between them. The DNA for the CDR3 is TGTGCCAGCAGCTCTCAATTACTTGCTGGAAACACCATATATTTT. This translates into CASSSQLLAGNTIYF.

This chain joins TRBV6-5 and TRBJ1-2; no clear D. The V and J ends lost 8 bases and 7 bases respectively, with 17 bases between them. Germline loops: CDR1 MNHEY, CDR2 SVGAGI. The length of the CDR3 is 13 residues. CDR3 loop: CASSSGRDGGYTF. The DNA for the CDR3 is TGTGCCAGCTCCTCAGGAAGGGATGGTGGCTACACCTTC.

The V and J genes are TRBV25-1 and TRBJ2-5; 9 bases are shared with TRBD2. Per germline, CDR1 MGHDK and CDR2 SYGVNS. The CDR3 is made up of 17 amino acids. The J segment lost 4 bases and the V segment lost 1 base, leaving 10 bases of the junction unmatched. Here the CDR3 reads CASSEFGGLAGRETQYF. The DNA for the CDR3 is TGTGCCAGCAGTGAATTTGGTGGTCTAGCGGGGAGAGAGACCCAGTACTTC.

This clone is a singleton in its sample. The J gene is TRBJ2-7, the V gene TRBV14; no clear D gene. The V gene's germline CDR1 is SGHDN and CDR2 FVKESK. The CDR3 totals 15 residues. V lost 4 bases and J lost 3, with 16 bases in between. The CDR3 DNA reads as TGTGCCAGCAGCCCATCCCTTCGATCAAACTACGAGCAGTACTTC. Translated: CASSPSLRSNYEQYF.

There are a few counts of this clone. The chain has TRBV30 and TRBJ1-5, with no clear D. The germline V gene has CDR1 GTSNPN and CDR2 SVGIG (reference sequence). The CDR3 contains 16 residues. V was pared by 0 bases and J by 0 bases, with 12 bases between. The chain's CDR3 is CAWSVRGMISNQPQHF. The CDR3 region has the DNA TGTGCCTGGAGTGTTCGTGGAATGATTAGCAATCAGCCCCAGCATTTT.

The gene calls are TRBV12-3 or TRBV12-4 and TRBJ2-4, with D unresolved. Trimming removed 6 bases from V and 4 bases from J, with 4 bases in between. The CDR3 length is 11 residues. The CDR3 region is CASRRKNIQYF. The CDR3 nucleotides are TGTGCCAGCAGGAGAAAAAACATTCAGTACTTC.

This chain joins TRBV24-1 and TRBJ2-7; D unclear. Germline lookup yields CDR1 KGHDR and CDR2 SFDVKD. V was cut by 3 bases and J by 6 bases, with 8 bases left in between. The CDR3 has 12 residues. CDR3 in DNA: TGTGCCACCAGTGATCCGAGTGGCGAGCAGTACTTC. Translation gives CATSDPSGEQYF.

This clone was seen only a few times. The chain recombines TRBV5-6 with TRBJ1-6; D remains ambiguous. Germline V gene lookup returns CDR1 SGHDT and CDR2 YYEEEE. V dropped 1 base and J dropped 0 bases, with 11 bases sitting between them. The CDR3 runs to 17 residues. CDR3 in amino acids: CASSLYGGFSYNSPLHF. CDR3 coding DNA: TGTGCCAGCAGCTTGTACGGCGGATTCTCCTATAATTCACCCCTCCACTTT.

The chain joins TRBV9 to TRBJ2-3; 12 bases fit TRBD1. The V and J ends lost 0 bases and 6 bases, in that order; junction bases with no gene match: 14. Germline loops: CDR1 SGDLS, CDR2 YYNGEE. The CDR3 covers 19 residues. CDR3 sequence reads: CASSVAQAAGTGGNDTQYF. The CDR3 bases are TGTGCCAGCAGCGTAGCTCAGGCGGCCGGGACAGGGGGCAACGATACGCAGTATTTT.

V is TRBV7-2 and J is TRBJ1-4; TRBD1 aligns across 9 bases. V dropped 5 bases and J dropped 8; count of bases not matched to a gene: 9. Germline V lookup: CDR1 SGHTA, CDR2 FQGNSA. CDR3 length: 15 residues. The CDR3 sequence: CASSPRTGVWEKLFF. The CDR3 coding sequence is TGTGCCAGCAGCCCCCGGACAGGGGTTTGGGAAAAACTGTTTTTT.

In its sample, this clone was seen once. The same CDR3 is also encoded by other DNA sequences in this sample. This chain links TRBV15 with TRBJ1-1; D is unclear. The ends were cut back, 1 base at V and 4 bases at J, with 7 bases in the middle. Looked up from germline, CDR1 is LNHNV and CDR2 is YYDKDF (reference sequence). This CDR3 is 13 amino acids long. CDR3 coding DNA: TGTGCCACCAGCAGAGTCCCAGGCACTGAAGCTTTCTTT. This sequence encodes CATSRVPGTEAFF.

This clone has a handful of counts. CDR3 coding DNA: TGTGCCTGGACCCGTGGGACTTACAGGGGCTCCCTCTCTGGAGGAAACACCATATATTTT. This encodes CAWTRGTYRGSLSGGNTIYF. V gene TRBV30 combines with J gene TRBJ1-3; 7 bases align to TRBD1. Trimming cost V 4 bases and J 4 bases; bases outside gene matches: 25. Germline V lookup: CDR1 GTSNPN, CDR2 SVGIG (reference sequence). CDR3 length: 20 residues.

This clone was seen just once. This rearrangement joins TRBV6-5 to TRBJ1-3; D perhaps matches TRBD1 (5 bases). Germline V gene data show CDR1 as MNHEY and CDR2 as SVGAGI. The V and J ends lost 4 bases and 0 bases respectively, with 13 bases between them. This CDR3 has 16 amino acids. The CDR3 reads CASSWDGISSGNTIYF. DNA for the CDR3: TGTGCCAGCAGTTGGGACGGAATTTCCTCTGGAAACACCATATATTTT.

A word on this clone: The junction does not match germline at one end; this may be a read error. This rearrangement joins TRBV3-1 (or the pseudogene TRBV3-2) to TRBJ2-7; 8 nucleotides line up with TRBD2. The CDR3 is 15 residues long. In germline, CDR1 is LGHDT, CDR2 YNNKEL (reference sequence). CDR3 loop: CAGSPFSGGSYEQYF. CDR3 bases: TGTGCCGGCAGCCCATTCAGCGGGGGCTCCTACGAGCAGTACTTC.

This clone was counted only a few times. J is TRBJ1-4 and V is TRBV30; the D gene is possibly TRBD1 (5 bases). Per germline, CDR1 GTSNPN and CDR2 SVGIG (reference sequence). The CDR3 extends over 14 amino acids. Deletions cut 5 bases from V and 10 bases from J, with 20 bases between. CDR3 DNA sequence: TGTGCCTGGCAAAGCTCGGGGGGAAAGAGAAAACTGTTTTTT. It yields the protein CAWQSSGGKRKLFF.

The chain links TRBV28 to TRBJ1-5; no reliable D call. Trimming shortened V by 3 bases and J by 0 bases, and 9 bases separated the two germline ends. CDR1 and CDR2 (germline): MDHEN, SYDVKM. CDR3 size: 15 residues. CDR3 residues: CASSFGHYSNQPQHF. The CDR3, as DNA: TGTGCCAGCAGTTTTGGGCATTATAGCAATCAGCCCCAGCATTTT.

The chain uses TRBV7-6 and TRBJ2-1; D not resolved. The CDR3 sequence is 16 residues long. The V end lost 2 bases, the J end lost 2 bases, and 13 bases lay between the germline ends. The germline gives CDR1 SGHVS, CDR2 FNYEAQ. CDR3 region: CASSLRGSSTYNEQFF. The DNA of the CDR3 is TGTGCCAGCAGCTTAAGAGGAAGTTCCACCTACAATGAGCAGTTCTTC.

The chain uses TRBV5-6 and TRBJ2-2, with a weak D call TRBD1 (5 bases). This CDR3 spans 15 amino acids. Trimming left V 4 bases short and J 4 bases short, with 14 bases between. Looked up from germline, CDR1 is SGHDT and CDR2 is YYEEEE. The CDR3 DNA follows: TGTGCCAGCAGCCTGCCCGGACAAGCCACCGGGGAGCTGTTTTTT. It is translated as CASSLPGQATGELFF.

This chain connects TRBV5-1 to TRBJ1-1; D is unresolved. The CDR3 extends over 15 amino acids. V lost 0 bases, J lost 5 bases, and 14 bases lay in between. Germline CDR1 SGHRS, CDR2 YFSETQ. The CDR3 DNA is TGCGCCAGCAGCTTGGCCCTTAGTCCATTAACTGAAGCTTTCTTT. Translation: CASSLALSPLTEAFF. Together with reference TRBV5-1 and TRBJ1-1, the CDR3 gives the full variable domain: KAGVTQTPRYLIKTRGQQVTLSCSPISGHRSVSWYQQTPGQGLQFLFEYFSETQRNKGNFPGRFSGRQFSNSRSEMNVSTLELGDSALYLCASSLALSPLTEAFFGQGTRLTVV.

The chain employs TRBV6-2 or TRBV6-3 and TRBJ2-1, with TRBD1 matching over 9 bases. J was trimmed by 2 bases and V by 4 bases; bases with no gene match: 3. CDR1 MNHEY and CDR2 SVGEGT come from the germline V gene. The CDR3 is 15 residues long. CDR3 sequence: CASSLRTGAYNEQFF. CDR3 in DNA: TGTGCCAGCAGTTTGAGGACAGGGGCCTACAATGAGCAGTTCTTC.

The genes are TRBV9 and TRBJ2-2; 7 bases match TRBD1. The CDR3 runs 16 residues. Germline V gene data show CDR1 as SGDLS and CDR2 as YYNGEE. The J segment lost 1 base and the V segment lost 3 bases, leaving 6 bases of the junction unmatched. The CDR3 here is CASSGETGQNTGELFF. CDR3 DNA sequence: TGTGCCAGCAGCGGAGAGACAGGGCAGAACACCGGGGAGCTGTTTTTT.

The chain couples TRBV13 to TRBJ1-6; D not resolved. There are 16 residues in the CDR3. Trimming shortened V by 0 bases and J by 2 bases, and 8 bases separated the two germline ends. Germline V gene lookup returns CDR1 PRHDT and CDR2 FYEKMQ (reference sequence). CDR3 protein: CASSLGHLAYNSPLHF. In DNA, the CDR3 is TGTGCCAGCAGCTTAGGACACCTCGCCTATAATTCACCCCTCCACTTT.

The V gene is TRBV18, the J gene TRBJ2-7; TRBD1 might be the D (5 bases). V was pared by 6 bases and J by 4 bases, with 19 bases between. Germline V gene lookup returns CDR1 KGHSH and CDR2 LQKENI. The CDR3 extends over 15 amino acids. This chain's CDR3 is CASSAAGLGIYEQYF. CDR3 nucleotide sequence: TGTGCCAGCTCTGCGGCAGGGTTAGGGATTTACGAGCAGTACTTC.

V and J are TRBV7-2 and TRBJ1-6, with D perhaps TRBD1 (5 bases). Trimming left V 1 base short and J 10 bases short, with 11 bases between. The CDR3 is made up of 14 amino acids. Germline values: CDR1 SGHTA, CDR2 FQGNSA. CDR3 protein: CASSLDRGGSPLHF. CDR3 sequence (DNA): TGTGCCAGCAGCTTAGATAGGGGTGGCTCACCCCTCCACTTT.

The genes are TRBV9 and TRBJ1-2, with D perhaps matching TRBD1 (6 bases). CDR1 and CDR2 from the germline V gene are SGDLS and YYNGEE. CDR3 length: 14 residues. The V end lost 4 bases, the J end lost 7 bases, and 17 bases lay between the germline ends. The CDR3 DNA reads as TGTGCCAGCAGCCCCCTGCGGGGGGCCGGTGGCTACACCTTC. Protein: CASSPLRGAGGYTF.

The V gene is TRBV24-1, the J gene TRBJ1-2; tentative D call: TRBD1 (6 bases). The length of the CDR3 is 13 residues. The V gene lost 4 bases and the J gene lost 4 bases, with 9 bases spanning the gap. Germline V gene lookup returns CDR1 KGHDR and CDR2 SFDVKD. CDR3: CATSDDRSYGYTF. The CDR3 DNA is TGTGCCACCAGTGACGACAGGTCCTATGGCTACACCTTC.